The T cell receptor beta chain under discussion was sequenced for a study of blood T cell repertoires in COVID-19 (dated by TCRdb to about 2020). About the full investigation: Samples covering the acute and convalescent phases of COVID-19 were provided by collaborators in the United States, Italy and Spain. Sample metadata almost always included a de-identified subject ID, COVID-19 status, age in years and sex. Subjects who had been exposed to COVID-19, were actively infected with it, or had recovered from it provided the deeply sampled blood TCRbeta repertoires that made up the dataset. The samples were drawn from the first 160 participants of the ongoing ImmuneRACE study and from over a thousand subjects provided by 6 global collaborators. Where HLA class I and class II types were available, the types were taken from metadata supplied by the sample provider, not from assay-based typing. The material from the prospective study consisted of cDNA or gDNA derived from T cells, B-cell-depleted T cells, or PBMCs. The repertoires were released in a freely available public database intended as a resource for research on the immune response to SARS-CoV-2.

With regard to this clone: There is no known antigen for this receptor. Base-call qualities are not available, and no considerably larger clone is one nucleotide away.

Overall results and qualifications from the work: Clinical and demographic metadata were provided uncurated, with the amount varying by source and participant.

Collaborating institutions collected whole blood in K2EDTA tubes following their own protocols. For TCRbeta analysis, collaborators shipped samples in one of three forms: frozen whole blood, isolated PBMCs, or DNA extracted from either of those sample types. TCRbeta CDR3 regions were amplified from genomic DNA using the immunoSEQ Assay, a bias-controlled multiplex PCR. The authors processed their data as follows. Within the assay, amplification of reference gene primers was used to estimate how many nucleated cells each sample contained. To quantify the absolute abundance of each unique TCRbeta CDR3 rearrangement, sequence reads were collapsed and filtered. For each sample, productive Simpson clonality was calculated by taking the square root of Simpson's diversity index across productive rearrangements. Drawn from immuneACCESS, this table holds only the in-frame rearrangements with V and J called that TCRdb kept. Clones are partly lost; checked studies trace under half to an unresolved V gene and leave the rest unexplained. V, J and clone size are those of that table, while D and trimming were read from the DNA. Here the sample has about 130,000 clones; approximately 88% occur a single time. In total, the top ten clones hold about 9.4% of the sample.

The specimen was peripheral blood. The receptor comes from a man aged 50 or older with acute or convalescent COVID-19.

Here the CDR3 is given as CAWSKLLGQGGTEAFF. The DNA is TGTGCCTGGAGTAAGCTGCTGGGACAGGGTGGTACTGAAGCTTTCTTT. The rearrangement joined TRBV30 to TRBJ1-1; TRBD1 fits 9 bases in the junction. From V the trimming removes 2 bases and from J it removes 5 bases, while the gene matches leave 12 bases of the junction unaccounted for. Counted from cysteine to phenylalanine, this CDR3 has 16 amino acids. Of the read, only the CDR3 DNA is kept; its 48 bases are in frame from base 1. The germline V gene (reference sequence) gives CDR1 as GTSNPN and CDR2 as SVGIG.